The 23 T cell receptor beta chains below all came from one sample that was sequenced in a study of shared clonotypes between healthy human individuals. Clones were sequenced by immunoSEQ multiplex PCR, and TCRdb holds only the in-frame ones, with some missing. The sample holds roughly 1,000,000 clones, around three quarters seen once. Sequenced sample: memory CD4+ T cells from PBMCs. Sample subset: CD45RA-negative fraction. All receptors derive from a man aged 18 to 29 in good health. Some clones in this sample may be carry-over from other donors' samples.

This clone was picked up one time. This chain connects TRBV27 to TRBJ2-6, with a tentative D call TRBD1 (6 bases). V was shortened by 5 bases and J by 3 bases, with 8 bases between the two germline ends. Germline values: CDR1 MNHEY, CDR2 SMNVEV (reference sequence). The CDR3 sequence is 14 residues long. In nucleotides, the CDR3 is TGTGCCAGCAGTCAGGGGCTTGGGGCCAACGTCCTGACTTTC. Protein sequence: CASSQGLGANVLTF.

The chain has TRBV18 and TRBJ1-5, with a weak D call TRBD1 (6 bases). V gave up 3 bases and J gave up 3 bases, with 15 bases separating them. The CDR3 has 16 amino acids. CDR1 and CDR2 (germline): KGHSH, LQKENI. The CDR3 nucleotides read TGTGCCAGCTCACCGACGGAAGGGGGTCTCAATCAGCCCCAGCATTTT. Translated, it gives CASSPTEGGLNQPQHF.

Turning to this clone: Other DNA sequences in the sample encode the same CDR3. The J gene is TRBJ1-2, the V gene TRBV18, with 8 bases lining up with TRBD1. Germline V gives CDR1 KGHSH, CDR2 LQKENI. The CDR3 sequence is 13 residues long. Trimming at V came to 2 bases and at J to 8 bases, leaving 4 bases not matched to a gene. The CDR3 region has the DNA TGTGCCAGCTCACCAGGACAGGGTGTGGGCTACACCTTC. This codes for CASSPGQGVGYTF. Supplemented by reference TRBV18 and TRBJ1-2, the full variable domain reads NAGVMQNPRHLVRRRGQEARLRCSPMKGHSHVYWYRQLPEEGLKFMVYLQKENIIDESGMPKERFSAEFPKEGPSILRIQQVVRGDSAAYFCASSPGQGVGYTFGSGTRLTVV.

The CDR3 nucleotides are TGTGCCAGCAGCACTACCTACGAGCAGTACTTC. As protein: CASSTTYEQYF. The V gene is TRBV4-2, the J gene TRBJ2-7; D gene unclear. Germline values: CDR1 LGHNA, CDR2 YNFKEQ. Trimming took off 5 bases at V and 2 bases at J, with 4 bases between the two ends. CDR3 size: 11 residues.

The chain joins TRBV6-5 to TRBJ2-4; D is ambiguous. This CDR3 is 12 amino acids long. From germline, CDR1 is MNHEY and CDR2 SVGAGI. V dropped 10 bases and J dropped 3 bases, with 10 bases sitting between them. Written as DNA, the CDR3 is TGTGCCACACAGAACAACAAAAACATTCAGTACTTC. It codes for CATQNNKNIQYF.

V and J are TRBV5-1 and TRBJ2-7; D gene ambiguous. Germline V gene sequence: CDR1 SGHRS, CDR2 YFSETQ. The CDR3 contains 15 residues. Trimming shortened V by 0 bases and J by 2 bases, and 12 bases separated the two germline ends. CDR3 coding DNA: TGCGCCAGCAGCTTGGATCAGAGCGCCCCCTACGAGCAGTACTTC. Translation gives CASSLDQSAPYEQYF.

In DNA form, the CDR3 reads TGTGCCAGCAGCGGGCCCCGCAGCGAGCAGTACTTC. Its protein product is CASSGPRSEQYF. The J gene is TRBJ2-7, the V gene TRBV9; D gene ambiguous. V was cut by 3 bases and J by 6 bases, with 10 bases left in between. The CDR3 runs 12 residues. Germline V CDR1 and CDR2: SGDLS, YYNGEE.

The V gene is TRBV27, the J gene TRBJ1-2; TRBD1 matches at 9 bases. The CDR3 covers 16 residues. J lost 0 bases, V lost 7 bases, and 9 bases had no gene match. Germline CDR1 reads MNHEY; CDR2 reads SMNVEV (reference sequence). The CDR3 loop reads CASNRFGQGPNYGYTF. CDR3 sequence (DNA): TGTGCCAGCAACCGATTCGGACAGGGGCCTAACTATGGCTACACCTTC.

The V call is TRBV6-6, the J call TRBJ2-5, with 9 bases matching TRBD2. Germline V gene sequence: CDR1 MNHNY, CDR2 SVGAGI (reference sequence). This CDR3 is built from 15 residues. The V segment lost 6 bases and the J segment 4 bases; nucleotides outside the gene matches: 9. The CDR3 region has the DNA TGTGCCAGCAGCTTTAGCGGGAGTGGGACAGAGACCCAGTACTTC. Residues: CASSFSGSGTETQYF.

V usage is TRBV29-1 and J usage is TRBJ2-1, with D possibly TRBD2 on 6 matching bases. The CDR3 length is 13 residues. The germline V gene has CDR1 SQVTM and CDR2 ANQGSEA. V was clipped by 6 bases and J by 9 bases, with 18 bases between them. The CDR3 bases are TGCAGCGTCGCCAGACCACGGCGGGGTGAGCAGTTCTTC. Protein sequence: CSVARPRRGEQFF.

The CDR3 DNA reads as TGTGCCAGTAGTCCCCAGACCGATCCGACTCTTTATGGCTACACCTTC. This translates into CASSPQTDPTLYGYTF. This chain joins TRBV19 and TRBJ1-2; D gene ambiguous. Per the germline V gene, CDR1 is LNHDA and CDR2 is SQIVND (reference sequence). Trimming shortened V by 5 bases and J by 5 bases, and 21 bases separated the two germline ends. This CDR3 region has 16 residues.

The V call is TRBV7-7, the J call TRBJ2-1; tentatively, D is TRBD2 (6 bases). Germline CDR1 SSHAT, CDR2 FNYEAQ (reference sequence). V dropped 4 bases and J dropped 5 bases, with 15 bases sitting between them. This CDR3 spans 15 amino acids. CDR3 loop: CASSSGTGMNNEQFF. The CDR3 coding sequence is TGTGCCAGCAGCTCCGGGACTGGGATGAACAATGAGCAGTTCTTC.

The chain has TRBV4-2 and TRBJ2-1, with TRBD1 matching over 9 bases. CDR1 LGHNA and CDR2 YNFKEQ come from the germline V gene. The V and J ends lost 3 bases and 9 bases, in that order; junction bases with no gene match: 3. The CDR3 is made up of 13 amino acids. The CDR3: CASSQGDRVEQFF. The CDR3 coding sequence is TGTGCCAGCAGCCAGGGGGACAGGGTTGAGCAGTTCTTC.

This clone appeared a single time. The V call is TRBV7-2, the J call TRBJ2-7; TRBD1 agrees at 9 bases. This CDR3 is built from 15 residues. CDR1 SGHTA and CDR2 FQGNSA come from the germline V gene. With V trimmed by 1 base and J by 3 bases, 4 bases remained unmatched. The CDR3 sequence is CASSLEATGGYEQYF. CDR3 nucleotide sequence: TGTGCCAGCAGCTTAGAAGCGACAGGGGGCTACGAGCAGTACTTC.

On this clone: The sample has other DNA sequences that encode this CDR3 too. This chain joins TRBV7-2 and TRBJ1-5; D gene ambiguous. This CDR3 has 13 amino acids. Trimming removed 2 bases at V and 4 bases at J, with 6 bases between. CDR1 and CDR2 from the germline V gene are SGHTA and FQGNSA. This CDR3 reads CASSLSGNQPQHF. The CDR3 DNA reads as TGTGCCAGCAGCTTAAGTGGTAATCAGCCCCAGCATTTT.

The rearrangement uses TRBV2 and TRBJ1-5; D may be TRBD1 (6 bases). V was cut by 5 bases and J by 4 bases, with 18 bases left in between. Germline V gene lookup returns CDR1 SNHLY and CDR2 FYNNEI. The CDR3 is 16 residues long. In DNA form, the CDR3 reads TGTGCCAGCAGTATAATGGACAGTGGAGTAAATCAGCCCCAGCATTTT. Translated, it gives CASSIMDSGVNQPQHF.

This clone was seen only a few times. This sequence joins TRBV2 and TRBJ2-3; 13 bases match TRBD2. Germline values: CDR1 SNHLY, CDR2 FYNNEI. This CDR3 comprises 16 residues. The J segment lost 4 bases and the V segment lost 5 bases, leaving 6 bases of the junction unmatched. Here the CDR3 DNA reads TGTGCCAGCAGTTGGGGACTAGCGGGAATGTCAGATACGCAGTATTTT. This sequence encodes CASSWGLAGMSDTQYF.

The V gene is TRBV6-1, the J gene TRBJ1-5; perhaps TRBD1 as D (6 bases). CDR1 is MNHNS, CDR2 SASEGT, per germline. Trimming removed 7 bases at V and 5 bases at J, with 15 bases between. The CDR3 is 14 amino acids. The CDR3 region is CASMTTGLDQPQHF. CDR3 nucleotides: TGTGCCAGCATGACGACAGGCTTGGATCAGCCCCAGCATTTT.

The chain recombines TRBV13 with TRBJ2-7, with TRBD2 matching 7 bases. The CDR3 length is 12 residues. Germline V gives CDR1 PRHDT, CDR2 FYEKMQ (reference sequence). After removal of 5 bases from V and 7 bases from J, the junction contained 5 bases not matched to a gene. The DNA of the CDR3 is TGTGCCAGCAGCCTCATCGGGGGGGAGCAGTACTTC. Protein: CASSLIGGEQYF.

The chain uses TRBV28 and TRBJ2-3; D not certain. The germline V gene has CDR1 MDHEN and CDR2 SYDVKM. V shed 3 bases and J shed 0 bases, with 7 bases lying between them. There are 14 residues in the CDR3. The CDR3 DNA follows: TGTGCCAGCAGTTTTAGTGGGAGCACAGATACGCAGTATTTT. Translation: CASSFSGSTDTQYF.

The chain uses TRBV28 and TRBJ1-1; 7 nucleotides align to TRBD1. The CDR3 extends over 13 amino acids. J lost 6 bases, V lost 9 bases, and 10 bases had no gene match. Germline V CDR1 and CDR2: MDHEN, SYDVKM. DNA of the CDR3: TGTGCCAGTTGCCCGGGACAGAGGCCTGAAGCTTTCTTT. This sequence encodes CASCPGQRPEAFF.

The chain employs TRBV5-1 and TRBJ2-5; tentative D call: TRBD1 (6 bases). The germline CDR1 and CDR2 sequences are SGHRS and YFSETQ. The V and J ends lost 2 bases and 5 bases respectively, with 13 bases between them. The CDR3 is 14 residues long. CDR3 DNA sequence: TGCGCCAGCAGCTTTCTGACAGGCGGGGAGACCCAGTACTTC. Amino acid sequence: CASSFLTGGETQYF.

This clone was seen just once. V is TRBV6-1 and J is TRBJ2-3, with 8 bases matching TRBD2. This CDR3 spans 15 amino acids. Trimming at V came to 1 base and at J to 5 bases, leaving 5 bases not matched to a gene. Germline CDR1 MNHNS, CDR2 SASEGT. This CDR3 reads CASSEVSLAGDTQYF. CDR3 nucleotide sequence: TGTGCCAGCAGTGAAGTGAGTCTAGCGGGAGATACGCAGTATTTT.